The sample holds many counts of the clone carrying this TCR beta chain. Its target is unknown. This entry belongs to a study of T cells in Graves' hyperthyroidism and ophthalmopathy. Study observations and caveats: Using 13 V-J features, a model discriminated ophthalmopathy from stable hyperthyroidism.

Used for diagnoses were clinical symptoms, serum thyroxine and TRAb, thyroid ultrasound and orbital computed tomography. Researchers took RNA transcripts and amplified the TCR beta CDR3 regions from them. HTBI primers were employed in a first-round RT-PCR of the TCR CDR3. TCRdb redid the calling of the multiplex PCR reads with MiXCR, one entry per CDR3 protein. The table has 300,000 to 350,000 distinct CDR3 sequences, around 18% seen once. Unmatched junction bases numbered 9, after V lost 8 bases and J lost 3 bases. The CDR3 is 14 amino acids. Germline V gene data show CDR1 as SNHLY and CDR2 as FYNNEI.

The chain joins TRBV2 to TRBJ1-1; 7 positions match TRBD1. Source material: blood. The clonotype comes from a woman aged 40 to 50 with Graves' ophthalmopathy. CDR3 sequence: CASERQGRDTEAFF. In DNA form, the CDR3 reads TGTGCCAGCGAACGACAGGGACGGGACACTGAAGCTTTCTTT.